This paragraph covers one T cell receptor (beta chain) sequence. These data are taken from a study of technical replicates of blood from several donors. This table comes from immunoSEQ multiplex PCR, and its TCRdb copy is limited to in-frame clones, with some not included. The sample has 55,000 to 75,000 clones, about 95% seen once. This CDR3 has 15 amino acids. Germline lookup yields CDR1 SGHRS and CDR2 YFSETQ. V trimming: 4 bases; J trimming: 7 bases; junction bases outside the gene matches: 11. The sample was PBMCs. The TCR was taken from a human donor in good health. Some clones in this sample may be carry-over from other donors' samples. V usage is TRBV5-1 and J usage is TRBJ1-2; TRBD1 aligns across 9 bases. The chain's CDR3 is CASSLDTGGGGGYTF. The CDR3 DNA follows: TGCGCCAGCAGCCTGGACACAGGGGGCGGTGGTGGCTACACCTTC.